The source of this TCR beta chain is a study of beta chain features in type 1 diabetes. Overall study results and limits: In type 1 diabetes patients, VDJ junctions had fewer insertions; deletions at these junctions were more frequent. Among all four CD4+ subsets, Type 1 diabetes patients had TCRB CDR3s that were moderately but significantly shorter. Equally in patients and controls, PCR might preferentially amplify shorter templates.

The investigators reverse transcribed all of the isolated RNA, so they sequenced expressed TCRB transcripts. TCRdb's copy holds only in-frame clones and misses some; the assay was immunoSEQ multiplex PCR. The sample yields around 710,000 clones, around 12% seen once. From germline, CDR1 is MNHEY and CDR2 SMNVEV (reference sequence). J was trimmed by 10 bases and V by 6 bases; bases with no gene match: 1. The CDR3 has 12 residues. With regard to this clone: Its antigen is not known.

This receptor was taken from a young man with type 1 diabetes. The gene calls are TRBV27 and TRBJ1-6, with TRBD1 matching over 9 bases. Sequencing was carried out using naive CD4+ T cells from blood. Here the CDR3 reads CASRTGGSPLHF. Here the CDR3 DNA reads TGTGCCAGCAGGACAGGGGGGTCACCCCTCCACTTT.